This T cell receptor (beta chain) was captured by sequencing in a study of blood T cell repertoires in COVID-19. Background on the study: Samples taken during acute and convalescent COVID-19 were collected in the United States, Italy and Spain.

Enrollment of patients from Seattle took place during active infection, with longitudinal follow-up. Germline loops: CDR1 SGHRS, CDR2 YFSETQ. The V gene lost 0 bases and the J gene lost 0 bases, with 10 bases spanning the gap. The CDR3 covers 16 residues. This table comes from immunoSEQ multiplex PCR, and its TCRdb copy is limited to in-frame clones, with some not included. This sample has some 230,000 clones, with 82% found just once. The chain joins TRBV5-1 to TRBJ1-5; D is ambiguous. The TCR comes from a woman of 80 years or more with COVID-19, enrolled during active disease. Material: peripheral blood. In DNA form, the CDR3 reads TGCGCCAGCAGCTTGGGCTCGGCAGGTAGCAATCAGCCCCAGCATTTT. Translation gives CASSLGSAGSNQPQHF.